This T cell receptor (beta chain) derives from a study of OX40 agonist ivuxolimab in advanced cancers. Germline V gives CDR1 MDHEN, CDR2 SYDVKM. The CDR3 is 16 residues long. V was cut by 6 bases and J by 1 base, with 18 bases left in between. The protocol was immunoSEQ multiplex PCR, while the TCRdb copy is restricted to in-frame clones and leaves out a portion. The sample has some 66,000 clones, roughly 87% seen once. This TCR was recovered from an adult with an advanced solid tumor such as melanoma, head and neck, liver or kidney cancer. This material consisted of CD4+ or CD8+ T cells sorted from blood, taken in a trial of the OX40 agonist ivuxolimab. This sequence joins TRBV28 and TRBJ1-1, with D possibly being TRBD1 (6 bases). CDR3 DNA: TGTGCCAGCAGATCAGATGACAGGCGAAAGAACACTGAAGCTTTCTTT. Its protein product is CASRSDDRRKNTEAFF. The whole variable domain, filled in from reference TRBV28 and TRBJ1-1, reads DVKVTQSSRYLVKRTGEKVFLECVQDMDHENMFWYRQDPGLGLRLIYFSYDVKMKEKGDIPEGYSVSREKKERFSLILESASTNQTSMYLCASRSDDRRKNTEAFFGQGTRLTVV.